This TCR beta chain is drawn from a study of cytomegalovirus exposure and HLA in healthy donors. Findings and caveats of the study: One later analysis reportedly identified an Asian-associated ancestry cluster that showed fewer N-insertions than the approximately 600-donor mean. Under in vitro conditions, a few CMV-associated chains were confirmed as specific for CMV antigens. TCR beta chains numbering some 150 were designated cytomegalovirus-associated.

Despite likely unrecorded immune exposures, the donors were nominally healthy at the time of sampling. The CDR3 sequence is 16 residues long. CDR1 is WSHSY and CDR2 is SAAADI in the germline V gene. V lost 6 bases and J 4 bases, leaving 19 bases between the germline ends. This clone was seen a single time. What it binds is not known. Use of 60 Vbeta and 13 Jbeta primers characterized the PCR. Repertoires were generated with immunoSEQ multiplex PCR, while TCRdb's copy carries only in-frame clones and drops some. The data hold 100,000 or so clones, with 79% observed a single time. This chain joins TRBV10-2 and TRBJ1-5; TRBD1 might be the D (6 bases). The source material was PBMCs. The sequence came from a woman in her thirties or forties in good health and CMV-seronegative. CDR3 in amino acids: CASSAQGRGRNQPQHF. The CDR3 bases are TGCGCCAGCAGCGCACAGGGAAGGGGTCGGAATCAGCCCCAGCATTTT.